These T cell receptor beta chains were read from a single sample in a study of control samples from healthy donors and cancer patients. Clones were sequenced by immunoSEQ multiplex PCR, and TCRdb holds only the in-frame ones, with some missing. The repertoire has about 92,000 clones, almost 85% of them found once; the top ten carry around 9.5%. The sequencing input was blood. These receptors all stem from a woman aged 55-75 years in good health. Both conserved end residues are part of each CDR3. Fields, in order: clone size, V gene, D gene, J gene, CDR3 protein, CDR3 DNA. The D gene is left open where the match is weak. The size field is filled for only some rows; it gives once, few, many or a size class.

size: many
V: TRBV18
D: NA
J: TRBJ2-1
CDR3: CASSLGGYSYNEQFF
DNA: TGTGCCAGCTCCCTCGGCGGGTATTCCTACAATGAGCAGTTCTTC

size: NA
V: TRBV10-2
D: TRBD2
J: TRBJ2-3
CDR3: CASGDSGSADTQYF
DNA: TGCGCCAGCGGGGATAGCGGGAGTGCGGATACGCAGTATTTT

size: few
V: TRBV6-1
D: NA
J: TRBJ1-1
CDR3: CASSEWGNTEAFF
DNA: TGTGCCAGCAGTGAATGGGGAAACACTGAAGCTTTCTTT

size: few
V: TRBV10-2
D: TRBD2
J: TRBJ2-1
CDR3: CASRALAGGPDEQFF
DNA: TGCGCCAGCAGGGCACTAGCGGGGGGGCCAGATGAGCAGTTCTTC

size: NA
V: TRBV10-3
D: NA
J: TRBJ1-2
CDR3: CAIGMGGPNYGYTF
DNA: TGTGCCATCGGTATGGGGGGGCCTAACTATGGCTACACCTTC

size: NA
V: TRBV19
D: NA
J: TRBJ1-3
CDR3: CASRGGSGNTIYF
DNA: TGTGCCAGTAGGGGCGGCTCTGGAAACACCATATATTTT

size: NA
V: TRBV29-1
D: NA
J: TRBJ1-2
CDR3: CSVPQGSNNYGYTF
DNA: TGCAGCGTCCCTCAGGGTAGTAATAACTATGGCTACACCTTC

size: NA
V: TRBV19
D: NA
J: TRBJ1-2
CDR3: CASLPAGSISYTF
DNA: TGTGCCAGTCTGCCGGCGGGGTCAATTAGCTACACCTTC

size: NA
V: TRBV18
D: NA
J: TRBJ1-2
CDR3: CASSAGAHYGYTF
DNA: TGTGCCAGCTCAGCAGGGGCGCATTATGGCTACACCTTC

size: NA
V: TRBV6-1
D: TRBD2
J: TRBJ2-1
CDR3: CASSETSGRRGEQFF
DNA: TGTGCCAGCAGTGAAACTAGCGGGAGACGGGGTGAGCAGTTCTTC

size: NA
V: TRBV5-8
D: NA
J: TRBJ2-7
CDR3: CASSLVGAGAYEQYF
DNA: TGTGCCAGCAGCTTGGTAGGAGCAGGGGCCTACGAGCAGTACTTC

size: NA
V: TRBV7-2
D: TRBD1
J: TRBJ2-7
CDR3: CASSTDRGHEQYF
DNA: TGTGCCAGCAGCACGGACAGGGGCCACGAGCAGTACTTC

size: NA
V: TRBV5-1
D: NA
J: TRBJ2-5
CDR3: CASSPTGLGRQETQYF
DNA: TGCGCCAGCAGCCCGACCGGACTGGGTAGACAAGAGACCCAGTACTTC

size: once
V: TRBV18
D: TRBD1
J: TRBJ2-1
CDR3: CASSGQGRYNEQFF
DNA: TGTGCCAGCTCAGGACAGGGCCGATACAATGAGCAGTTCTTC

size: few
V: TRBV6-1
D: NA
J: TRBJ2-1
CDR3: CASSDEGLSIF
DNA: TGTGCCAGCAGTGACGAAGGACTTTCGATCTTC

size: once
V: TRBV28
D: NA
J: TRBJ1-4
CDR3: CATQPAGRQNEKLFF
DNA: TGTGCCACCCAACCGGCGGGACGGCAAAATGAAAAACTGTTTTTT

size: NA
V: TRBV19
D: NA
J: TRBJ2-7
CDR3: CASSFGPEGQYF
DNA: TGTGCCAGTAGTTTCGGGCCTGAGGGGCAGTACTTC

size: NA
V: TRBV5-1
D: TRBD1
J: TRBJ1-4
CDR3: CASSPDRGREKLFF
DNA: TGCGCCAGCAGCCCGGACAGGGGACGAGAAAAACTGTTTTTT

size: NA
V: TRBV11-2
D: NA
J: TRBJ2-2
CDR3: CASSLDLTSWMGELFF
DNA: TGTGCCAGCAGCTTAGATCTAACTAGCTGGATGGGGGAGCTGTTTTTT

size: NA
V: TRBV29-1
D: TRBD2
J: TRBJ2-5
CDR3: CSGYAGVQETQYF
DNA: TGCAGCGGATACGCGGGAGTCCAAGAGACCCAGTACTTC

size: NA
V: TRBV3-1/TRBV3-2
D: NA
J: TRBJ1-6
CDR3: CASSHQGNSPLHF
DNA: TGTGCCAGCAGCCACCAGGGTAATTCACCCCTCCACTTT

size: NA
V: TRBV28
D: NA
J: TRBJ2-1
CDR3: CASSPRGQPASRNEQFF
DNA: TGTGCCAGCAGCCCACGCGGACAGCCCGCGAGTAGGAATGAGCAGTTCTTC

size: NA
V: TRBV7-2
D: NA
J: TRBJ1-3
CDR3: CASSLSSFSGNTIYF
DNA: TGTGCCAGCAGCTTAAGCTCGTTCTCTGGAAACACCATATATTTT

size: NA
V: TRBV19
D: NA
J: TRBJ1-5
CDR3: CASSIEGAVYSNQPQHF
DNA: TGTGCCAGTAGTATAGAGGGGGCGGTTTATAGCAATCAGCCCCAGCATTTT

size: NA
V: TRBV28
D: TRBD2
J: TRBJ2-2
CDR3: CASRREGNTGELFF
DNA: TGTGCCAGCAGGCGGGAGGGGAACACCGGGGAGCTGTTTTTT